These 3 T cell receptor beta chains were sequenced from one sample in a study of molecular identifiers for immune sequencing clone quantification. Via MiXCR, TCRdb re-called the PCR reads, giving one row per CDR3 protein. The sample has around 40,000 distinct CDR3 sequences, 15% to 20% seen once; the top ten hold about 1.2%. Sequencing was carried out using naive CD8+ T cells from blood, with Jurkat cell RNA spiked in. As to subset: FACS-sorted CD8+CD4-CCR7+CD45RA+ naive T cells. The source of these receptors is a human donor in good health. Some libraries in this study had Jurkat cell RNA spiked in.

This clonotype has only one observation. V and J are TRBV29-1 and TRBJ2-3, with D possibly matching TRBD1 (6 bases). Trimming pared 6 bases from V and 0 bases from J, leaving 13 bases between. Germline CDR1 and CDR2: SQVTM and ANQGSEA. This CDR3 has 14 amino acids. In DNA, the CDR3 is TGCAGCGTGGAGACAGGAGCAAGCACAGATACGCAGTATTTT. Its protein is CSVETGASTDTQYF.

This clonotype was seen many times. A junction boundary mismatches the germline segment, possibly from a read error. The genes are TRBV7-7 and TRBJ2-5, with D uncertain. Per the germline V gene, CDR1 is SSHAT and CDR2 is FNYEAQ (reference sequence). The CDR3 totals 11 residues. In DNA, the CDR3 is TGTGCTAGCAGCTTAGACGGGACCCAGTACTTC. Translation: CASSLDGTQYF.

Points on this clonotype: A much larger clonotype is one base distant, so this may be a read error. The chain combines TRBV13 with TRBJ1-6, with TRBD1 matching over 10 bases. The CDR3 sequence is 14 residues long. V lost 8 bases and J lost 10; bases outside the gene matches: 8. Germline lookup yields CDR1 PRHDT and CDR2 FYEKMQ (reference sequence). The DNA of the CDR3 is TGTGCCAGCGGCCCAGGGACAGGGGACTCACCCCTCCACTTT. Amino acid sequence: CASGPGTGDSPLHF. Looking up the rest from reference TRBV13 and TRBJ1-6 gives the full variable domain: AAGVIQSPRHLIKEKRETATLKCYPIPRHDTVYWYQQGPGQDPQFLISFYEKMQSDKGSIPDRFSAQQFSDYHSELNMSSLELGDSALYFCASGPGTGDSPLHFGNGTRLTVT.